The T cell receptor (beta chain) described here comes from a study of T cells after yellow fever vaccination. Study information: Staining for CD3, CD45RA, CCR7 and CD95 enabled sorting of EM, EMRA, CM and Tscm memory subsets. Study-wide points: Weaker overall, the secondary response nonetheless peaked faster (day 5 versus 15). Most primary-vaccination clones recurred post-booster (approximately 95% CD4, 88% CD8).

There are 14 residues in the CDR3. The germline V gene encodes CDR1 MNHNS and CDR2 SASEGT. Trimming at V came to 8 bases and at J to 6 bases, leaving 7 bases not matched to a gene. TCRdb redid the calling of the 5' RACE reads with MiXCR, one entry per CDR3 protein. The data hold approximately 24,000 distinct CDR3 sequences, with 5.5% observed a single time. In this sample, this clonotype turned up many times. The sequenced sample was PBMCs, either bulk or a sorted T-cell subset (CD4+, CD8+, memory, or dextramer-sorted; not recorded which), obtained 15 days after the yellow fever booster vaccination. This TCR was recovered from a man younger than 45 who received the YFV17D yellow fever vaccine. The rearrangement uses TRBV6-1 and TRBJ1-2; TRBD1 aligns across 12 bases. The CDR3, as DNA: TGTGCCAGCGGGACGGGACAGGGGGCTGATGGCTACACCTTC. Its translation: CASGTGQGADGYTF.